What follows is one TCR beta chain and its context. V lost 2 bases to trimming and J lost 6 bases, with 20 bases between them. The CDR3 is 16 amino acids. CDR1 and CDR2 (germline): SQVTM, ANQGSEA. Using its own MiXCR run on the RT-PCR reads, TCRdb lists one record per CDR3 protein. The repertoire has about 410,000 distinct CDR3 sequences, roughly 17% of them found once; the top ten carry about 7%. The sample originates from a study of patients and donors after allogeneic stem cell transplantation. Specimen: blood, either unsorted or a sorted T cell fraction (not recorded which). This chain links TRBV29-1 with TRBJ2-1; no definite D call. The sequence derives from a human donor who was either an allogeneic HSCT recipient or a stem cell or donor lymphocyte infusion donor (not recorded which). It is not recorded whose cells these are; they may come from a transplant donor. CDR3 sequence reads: CSVEKPDISWGNEQFF. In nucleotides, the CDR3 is TGCAGCGTTGAAAAGCCCGACATTTCATGGGGCAATGAGCAGTTCTTC.